Described below is a single TCR beta chain sequence and its context. No cognate antigen has been identified for it. A Human TCR Profiling Kit was used to prepare UMI-labeled 5' RACE TCRbeta libraries. The same number of PCR cycles was used to prepare all TCRbeta libraries in parallel. Concerning the study's data processing: Between roughly 2,800 and 18,000 functional CDR3beta clonotypes were contained in each TCRbeta library. UMI extraction and consensus assembly used MIGEC 1.2.9, requiring at least three reads per UMI. In-frame CDR3beta repertoires were extracted with MiXCR 3.0.3. After each sample was downsampled to 42,000 randomly selected UMIs, diversity metrics were computed in VDJtools 1.2.1. For each sample pair, the repertoire overlap metrics D, R and F2 were calculated in VDJtools using the top 3,000 clones. TCRdb reprocessed the reads, and each CDR3 protein sequence is entered once, without DNA. None of the V and J calls come from the authors' own analysis; TCRdb made them. This sample's table contains approximately 6,700 distinct CDR3 sequences. The ten top clones hold 21% of the sample.

The data are from a study of human CD8 memory T cell subsets (dated by TCRdb to the early 2020s). As for the study more broadly: The clonal relationships among stem-like (TSTEM), progenitor exhausted-like (TPEX) and effector memory CD8+ T cell subsets were assessed by comparing the TCRbeta repertoires of these subsets. Roughly 6 donors each provided TSTEM, TPEX and effector memory subsets, from which TCRbeta repertoires were obtained. The investigation overall reported the following: Based on Chao1 estimates, TSTEM subsets appeared to have greater repertoire diversity than TPEX subsets, which could potentially reflect a broader range of specificities. Both stem-like subsets shared clonotypes with effector memory cells, but TSTEM and TPEX repertoires overlapped minimally, suggesting distinct antigen spectra. Normalized Shannon-Wiener diversity was similarly high in the TSTEM and TPEX subsets, while the effector memory subsets were comparatively less diverse. Only TCRbeta chains were sequenced, and repertoire comparisons rested on more than five donors tested with paired t-tests and Bonferroni correction.

Density gradient separation was used to isolate peripheral blood mononuclear cells from buffy coats of healthy donors. In the study, negative magnetic separation with EasySep or MojoSort CD8+ T cell isolation kits was used to enrich total CD8+ T cells. An RNeasy Mini Kit was used to extract total RNA from duplicate vials of some 160,000 sorted CD8+ T cells per subset. PBMCs were used either fresh or after being cryopreserved in fetal bovine serum containing about 10% DMSO. Fluorescence-activated cell sorting on a FACSAria III was used to sort CD8+ T cell subsets to purity. For CDR1 and CDR2, the germline V gene (reference sequence) lists SEHNR and FQNEAQ. From the cysteine up to the phenylalanine, the CDR3 has a length of 14 residues. The entry carries no DNA sequence.

This receptor chain uses TRBV7-9 and TRBJ2-1. The sample was CD8+ T cells from PBMCs. The receptor's source is a human donor in good health. CDR3 protein: CASSLVAAYNEQFF.